This T cell receptor (beta chain) emerged from a study of T cell repertoires in cytomegalovirus infection. Using its own MiXCR run on the reads, TCRdb lists one record per CDR3 protein. Altogether about 76,000 distinct CDR3 sequences are present, 3% to 4.5% being singletons, with the ten largest covering around 4.4%. Broader study findings: It was HLA-C-restricted CMV-specific TCR beta clonotypes that dominated the response ex vivo. Carriers of CMV and the relevant HLA type were discriminated by public TCR beta frequency.

This clonotype was seen ten or more times. Its target is not known. Germline assignment: CDR1 SGHTA and CDR2 FQGNSA. The J segment lost 8 bases and the V segment lost 4 bases, leaving 12 bases of the junction unmatched. CDR3 length: 15 amino acids. This sequence joins TRBV7-2 and TRBJ2-3, with 7 bases matching TRBD2. Sequencing used PBMCs. The TCR originated in a human donor in good health (CMV status not recorded). Some clones in this sample may be carry-over from other donors' samples. This CDR3 is CASSSPRGVQGTQYF. The CDR3 DNA reads TGTGCCAGCAGCTCACCCCGGGGGGTCCAAGGTACGCAGTATTTT.